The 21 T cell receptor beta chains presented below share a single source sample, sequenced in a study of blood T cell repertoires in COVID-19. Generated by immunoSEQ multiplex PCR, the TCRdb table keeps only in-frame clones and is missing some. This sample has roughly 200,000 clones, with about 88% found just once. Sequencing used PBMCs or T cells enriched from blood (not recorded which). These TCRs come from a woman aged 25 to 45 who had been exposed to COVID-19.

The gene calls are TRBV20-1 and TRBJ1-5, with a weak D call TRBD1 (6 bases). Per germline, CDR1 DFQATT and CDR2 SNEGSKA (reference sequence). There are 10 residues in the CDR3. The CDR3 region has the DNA TGCAGGACAGGTTTCCAGCCCCAGCATTTT. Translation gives CRTGFQPQHF.

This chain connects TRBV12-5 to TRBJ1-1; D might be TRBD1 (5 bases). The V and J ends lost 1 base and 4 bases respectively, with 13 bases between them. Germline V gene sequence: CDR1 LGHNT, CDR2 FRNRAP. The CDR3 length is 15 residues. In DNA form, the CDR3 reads TGTGCTAGTGGTTTGGACCCCGGCAGGGTCACTGAAGCTTTCTTT. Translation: CASGLDPGRVTEAFF.

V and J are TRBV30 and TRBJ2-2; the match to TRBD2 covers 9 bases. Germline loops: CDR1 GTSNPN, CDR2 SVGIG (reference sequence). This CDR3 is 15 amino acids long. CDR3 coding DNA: TGTGCTGTTCCACCAGCGGGGGGCAACACCGGGGAGCTGTTTTTT. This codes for CAVPPAGGNTGELFF.

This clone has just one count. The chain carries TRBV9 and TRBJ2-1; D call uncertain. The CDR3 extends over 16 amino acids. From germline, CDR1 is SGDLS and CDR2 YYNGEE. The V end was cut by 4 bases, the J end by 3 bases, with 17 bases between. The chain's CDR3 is CASSSTLNLIYNEQFF. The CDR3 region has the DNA TGTGCCAGCAGCTCTACGCTCAATTTAATCTACAATGAGCAGTTCTTC.

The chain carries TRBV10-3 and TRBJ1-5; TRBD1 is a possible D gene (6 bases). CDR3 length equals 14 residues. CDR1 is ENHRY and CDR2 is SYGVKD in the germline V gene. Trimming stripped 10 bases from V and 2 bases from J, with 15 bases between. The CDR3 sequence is CATNRDHGNQPQHF. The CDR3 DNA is TGTGCCACCAACAGGGATCACGGCAATCAGCCCCAGCATTTT.

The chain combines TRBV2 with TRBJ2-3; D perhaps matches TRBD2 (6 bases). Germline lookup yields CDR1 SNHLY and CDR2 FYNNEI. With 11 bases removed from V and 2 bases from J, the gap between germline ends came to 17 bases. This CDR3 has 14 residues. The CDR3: CARLSGTPTDTQYF. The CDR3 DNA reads TGTGCCCGACTTAGCGGAACCCCCACAGATACGCAGTATTTT.

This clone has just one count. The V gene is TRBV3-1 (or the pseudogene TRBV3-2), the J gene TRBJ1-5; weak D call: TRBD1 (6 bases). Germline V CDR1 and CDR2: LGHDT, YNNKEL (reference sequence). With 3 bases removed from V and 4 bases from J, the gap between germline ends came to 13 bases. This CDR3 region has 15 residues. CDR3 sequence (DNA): TGTGCCAGCAGCCACGGGCAGGGACAAAATCAGCCCCAGCATTTT. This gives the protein CASSHGQGQNQPQHF.

The CDR3 reads CASSFNPGGNTDTQYF. In DNA form, the CDR3 reads TGTGCCAGCAGCTTTAATCCTGGGGGGAACACAGATACGCAGTATTTT. V gene TRBV7-6 combines with J gene TRBJ2-3; D is perhaps TRBD2 (6 bases). Per germline, CDR1 SGHVS and CDR2 FNYEAQ. The CDR3 totals 16 residues. V lost 3 bases and J 2 bases, leaving 15 bases between the germline ends.

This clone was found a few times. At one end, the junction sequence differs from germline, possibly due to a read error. DNA of the CDR3: TGTGCCAGCAGGGTCGGGAACGCTGAAGCTTTCTTT. This sequence encodes CASRVGNAEAFF. V and J are TRBV27 and TRBJ1-1, with D uncertain. From germline, CDR1 is MNHEY and CDR2 SMNVEV (reference sequence). The length of the CDR3 is 12 residues.

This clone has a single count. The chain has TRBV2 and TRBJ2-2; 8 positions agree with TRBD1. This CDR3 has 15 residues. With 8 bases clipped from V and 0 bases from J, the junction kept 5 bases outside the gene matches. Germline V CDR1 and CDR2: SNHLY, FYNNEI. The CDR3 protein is CASERQGSNTGELFF. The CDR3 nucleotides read TGTGCCAGCGAGAGACAGGGGTCGAACACCGGGGAGCTGTTTTTT.

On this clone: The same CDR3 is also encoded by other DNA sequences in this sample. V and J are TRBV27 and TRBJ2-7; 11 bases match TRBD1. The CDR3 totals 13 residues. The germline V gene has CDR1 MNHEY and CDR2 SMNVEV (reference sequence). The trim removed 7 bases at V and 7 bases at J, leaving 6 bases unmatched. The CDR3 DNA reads TGTGCCAGCAAGGACAGGGGGCGTCGAGAGCAGTACTTC. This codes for CASKDRGRREQYF.

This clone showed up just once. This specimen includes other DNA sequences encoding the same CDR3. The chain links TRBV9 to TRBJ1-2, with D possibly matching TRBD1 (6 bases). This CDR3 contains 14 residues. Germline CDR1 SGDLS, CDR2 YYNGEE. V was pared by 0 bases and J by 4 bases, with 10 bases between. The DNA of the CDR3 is TGTGCCAGCAGCGTAGGTCAGGGGAGCTATGGCTACACCTTC. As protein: CASSVGQGSYGYTF.

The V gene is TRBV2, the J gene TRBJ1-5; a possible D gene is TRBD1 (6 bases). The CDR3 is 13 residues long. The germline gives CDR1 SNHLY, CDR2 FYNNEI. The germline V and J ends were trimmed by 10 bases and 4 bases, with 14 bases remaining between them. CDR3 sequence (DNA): TGTGCCACAGCAAGGGGGTTGAATCAGCCCCAGCATTTT. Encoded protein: CATARGLNQPQHF.

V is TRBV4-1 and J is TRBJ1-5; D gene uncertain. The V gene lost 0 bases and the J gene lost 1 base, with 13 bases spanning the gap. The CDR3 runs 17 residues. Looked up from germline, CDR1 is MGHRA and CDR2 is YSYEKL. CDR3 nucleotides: TGCGCCAGCAGCCAAGAGTCGCCGGGTTGGAGCAATCAGCCCCAGCATTTT. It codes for CASSQESPGWSNQPQHF.

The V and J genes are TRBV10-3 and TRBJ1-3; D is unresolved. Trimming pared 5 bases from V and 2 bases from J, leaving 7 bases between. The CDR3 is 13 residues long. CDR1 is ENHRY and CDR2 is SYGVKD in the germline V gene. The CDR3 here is CAISPGTGNTIYF. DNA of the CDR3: TGTGCCATCAGTCCGGGGACTGGAAACACCATATATTTT.

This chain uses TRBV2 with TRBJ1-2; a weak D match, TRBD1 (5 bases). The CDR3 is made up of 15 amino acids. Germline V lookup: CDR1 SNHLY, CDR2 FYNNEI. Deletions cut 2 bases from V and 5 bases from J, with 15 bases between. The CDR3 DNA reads TGTGCCAGCAGTGAATGGGGCAGACCGCCTTATGGCTACACCTTC. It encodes CASSEWGRPPYGYTF. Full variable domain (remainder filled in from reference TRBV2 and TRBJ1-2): EPEVTQTPSHQVTQMGQEVILRCVPISNHLYFYWYRQILGQKVEFLVSFYNNEISEKSEIFDDQFSVERPDGSNFTLKIRSTKLEDSAMYFCASSEWGRPPYGYTFGSGTRLTVV.

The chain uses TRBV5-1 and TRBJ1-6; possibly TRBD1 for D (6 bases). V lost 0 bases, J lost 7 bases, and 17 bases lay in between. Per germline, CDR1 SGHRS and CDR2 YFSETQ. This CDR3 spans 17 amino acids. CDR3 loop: CASSLELSGQGNSPLHF. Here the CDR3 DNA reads TGCGCCAGCAGCTTGGAACTATCGGGGCAGGGGAATTCACCCCTCCACTTT.

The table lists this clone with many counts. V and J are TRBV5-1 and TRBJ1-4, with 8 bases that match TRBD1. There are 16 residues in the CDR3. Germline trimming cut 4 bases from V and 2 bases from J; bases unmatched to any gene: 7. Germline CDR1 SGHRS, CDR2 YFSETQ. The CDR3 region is CASSRNDRGTNEKLFF. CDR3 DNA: TGCGCCAGCAGCCGGAACGACAGGGGTACTAATGAAAAACTGTTTTTT.

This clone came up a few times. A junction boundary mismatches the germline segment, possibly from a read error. The CDR3 nucleotides read TGTGCCAGCTCACCGAGAGGACAGAACCGATATAATGAAAAGCTGTTTTTT. This encodes CASSPRGQNRYNEKLFF. The J gene is TRBJ1-4, the V gene TRBV18; a possible D gene is TRBD1 (6 bases). Germline lookup yields CDR1 KGHSH and CDR2 LQKENI. This CDR3 comprises 17 residues.

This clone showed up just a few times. In DNA, the CDR3 is TGCGCCAGCAGCCAAGAACGCAGGGGACAGCCTCGTGGCTACACCTTC. This codes for CASSQERRGQPRGYTF. This chain connects TRBV4-1 to TRBJ1-2, with TRBD1 matching over 7 bases. Per germline, CDR1 MGHRA and CDR2 YSYEKL. The CDR3 has 16 residues. Trimming took 0 bases from V and 7 from J; bases not matched to a gene: 11.

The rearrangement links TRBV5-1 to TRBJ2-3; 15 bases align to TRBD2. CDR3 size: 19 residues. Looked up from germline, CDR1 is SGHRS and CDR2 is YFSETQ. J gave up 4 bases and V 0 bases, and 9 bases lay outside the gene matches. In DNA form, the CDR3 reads TGCGCCAGCAGCTTGGCGCGGACTAGCGGGGGGGCCGAGGCAGATACGCAGTATTTT. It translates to CASSLARTSGGAEADTQYF.